The rows below give T cell receptor beta chains drawn from one sample of a study of blood T cell repertoires in COVID-19. Some clones are missing from TCRdb's copy, which holds only in-frame ones; the method was immunoSEQ multiplex PCR. The sample has 270,000 or so clones; 85% to 95% are singletons. Sequenced sample: PBMCs or T cells enriched from blood (not recorded which). Source of these receptors: a man aged 35 to 55 who had been exposed to COVID-19. The CDR3 runs from the conserved cysteine through the conserved F or W. A D gene is named only where the DNA matches it firmly. Only some rows state a clone size, as once, few, many or a class for expanded clones.

V: TRBV6-4; size: once; D: TRBD1; J: TRBJ1-2; CDR3: CASSPQQGNYGYTF; DNA: TGTGCCAGCAGTCCACAACAGGGGAACTATGGCTACACCTTC
V: TRBV11-2; size: NA; D: NA; J: TRBJ2-5; CDR3: CASSPREETQYF; DNA: TGTGCCAGCAGCCCCAGGGAAGAGACCCAGTACTTC
V: TRBV5-1; size: NA; D: TRBD2; J: TRBJ2-7; CDR3: CASSLTGGEEQYF; DNA: TGCGCCAGCAGCTTAACGGGAGGGGAGGAGCAGTACTTC
V: TRBV30; size: NA; D: NA; J: TRBJ2-2; CDR3: CAWSVGSGYTGELFF; DNA: TGTGCCTGGAGTGTAGGATCAGGGTACACCGGGGAGCTGTTTTTT
V: TRBV10-3; size: NA; D: NA; J: TRBJ1-2; CDR3: CAISESQGWDYGYTF; DNA: TGTGCCATCAGTGAGTCTCAGGGGTGGGACTATGGCTACACCTTC
V: TRBV11-2; size: few; D: TRBD2; J: TRBJ2-1; CDR3: CASSLYGREVTYNEQFF; DNA: TGTGCCAGCAGCTTATACGGGCGGGAGGTAACCTACAATGAGCAGTTCTTC
V: TRBV7-9; size: NA; D: TRBD2; J: TRBJ2-1; CDR3: CASSFGTGGLLDNEQFF; DNA: TGTGCCAGCAGCTTCGGGACGGGGGGTCTCCTTGACAATGAGCAGTTCTTC
V: TRBV7-8; size: NA; D: TRBD1; J: TRBJ1-1; CDR3: CASSRGTGVKAFF; DNA: TGTGCCAGCAGCCGGGGGACAGGGGTAAAAGCTTTCTTT
V: TRBV5-1; size: NA; D: TRBD1; J: TRBJ1-6; CDR3: CASSDRDRLNSPLHF; DNA: TGCGCCAGCAGCGATCGGGACAGGCTTAATTCACCCCTCCACTTT
V: TRBV5-4; size: NA; D: TRBD1; J: TRBJ1-2; CDR3: CASSYPRQGGNYGYTF; DNA: TGTGCCAGCAGCTACCCCAGACAGGGGGGGAACTATGGCTACACCTTC
V: TRBV5-1; size: NA; D: TRBD1; J: TRBJ1-2; CDR3: CASSLTGDGGYTF; DNA: TGCGCCAGCAGCTTGACAGGGGACGGTGGCTACACCTTC
V: TRBV30; size: NA; D: NA; J: TRBJ1-5; CDR3: CAWSRPNQPQHF; DNA: TGTGCCTGGAGCAGGCCCAATCAGCCCCAGCATTTT
V: TRBV28; size: NA; D: TRBD2; J: TRBJ2-3; CDR3: CASSTGSSGAPGTDTQYF; DNA: TGTGCCAGCAGCACGGGATCTAGCGGGGCCCCGGGTACAGATACGCAGTATTTT
V: TRBV27; size: NA; D: NA; J: TRBJ2-7; CDR3: CASSLVSYSYEQYF; DNA: TGTGCCAGCAGTCTAGTCTCTTACTCCTACGAGCAGTACTTC
V: TRBV5-1; size: NA; D: TRBD2; J: TRBJ2-1; CDR3: CASSALAGESYNEQFF; DNA: TGCGCCAGCAGCGCACTAGCGGGAGAGTCCTACAATGAGCAGTTCTTC
V: TRBV7-9; size: NA; D: TRBD1; J: TRBJ1-1; CDR3: CASSYGTGGTEAFF; DNA: TGTGCCAGCAGCTACGGGACAGGGGGCACTGAAGCTTTCTTT
V: TRBV30; size: NA; D: TRBD2; J: TRBJ2-3; CDR3: CAWSSSGSFTDTQYF; DNA: TGTGCCTGGAGTTCTAGCGGAAGTTTCACAGATACGCAGTATTTT
V: TRBV5-1; size: NA; D: TRBD2; J: TRBJ2-2; CDR3: CASSSNLAENTGELFF; DNA: TGCGCCAGCAGCTCGAACCTAGCGGAGAACACCGGGGAGCTGTTTTTT
V: TRBV10-1; size: NA; D: TRBD1; J: TRBJ1-1; CDR3: CASSRTTGLTNTEAFF; DNA: TGCGCCAGCAGTCGGACGACAGGGCTTACGAACACTGAAGCTTTCTTT
V: TRBV3-1/TRBV3-2; size: NA; D: NA; J: TRBJ1-2; CDR3: CASSQTGGGGYTF; DNA: TGTGCCAGCAGCCAAACTGGGGGGGGAGGCTACACCTTC
V: TRBV28; size: NA; D: NA; J: TRBJ2-1; CDR3: CASSFRGNEQFF; DNA: TGTGCCAGCAGTTTTCGCGGGAATGAGCAGTTCTTC
V: TRBV6-5; size: NA; D: NA; J: TRBJ1-1; CDR3: CATERRGGEAFF; DNA: TGTGCCACCGAGAGGCGGGGGGGTGAAGCTTTCTTT
V: TRBV2; size: NA; D: TRBD1; J: TRBJ2-7; CDR3: CASSTGTAYEQYF; DNA: TGTGCCAGCAGTACCGGGACAGCCTACGAGCAGTACTTC
V: TRBV28; size: NA; D: NA; J: TRBJ1-4; CDR3: CASSFRGNDEKLFF; DNA: TGTGCCAGCAGTTTTCGGGGGAATGATGAAAAACTGTTTTTT
V: TRBV19; size: once; D: TRBD1; J: TRBJ1-5; CDR3: CASNIRTGNQPQHF; DNA: TGTGCCAGTAACATAAGGACAGGGAATCAGCCCCAGCATTTT
V: TRBV24-1; size: NA; D: NA; J: TRBJ1-5; CDR3: CATSDLLWAPYSNQPQHF; DNA: TGTGCCACCAGTGATTTGCTTTGGGCACCCTATAGCAATCAGCCCCAGCATTTT
V: TRBV2; size: NA; D: TRBD2; J: TRBJ2-1; CDR3: CASRPTSGGSYNEQFF; DNA: TGTGCCAGCAGGCCGACTAGCGGGGGCTCCTACAATGAGCAGTTCTTC
V: TRBV5-1; size: NA; D: TRBD1; J: TRBJ2-7; CDR3: CASSLLPGQGYEQYF; DNA: TGCGCCAGCAGCCTTCTCCCGGGACAGGGGTACGAGCAGTACTTC
V: TRBV7-9; size: NA; D: TRBD1; J: TRBJ2-7; CDR3: CASSADRGHPQQYF; DNA: TGTGCCAGCAGCGCGGACAGGGGGCACCCCCAGCAGTACTTC
V: TRBV5-4; size: NA; D: NA; J: TRBJ1-1; CDR3: CASSSVTMNTEAFF; DNA: TGTGCCAGCAGCTCAGTAACGATGAACACTGAAGCTTTCTTT